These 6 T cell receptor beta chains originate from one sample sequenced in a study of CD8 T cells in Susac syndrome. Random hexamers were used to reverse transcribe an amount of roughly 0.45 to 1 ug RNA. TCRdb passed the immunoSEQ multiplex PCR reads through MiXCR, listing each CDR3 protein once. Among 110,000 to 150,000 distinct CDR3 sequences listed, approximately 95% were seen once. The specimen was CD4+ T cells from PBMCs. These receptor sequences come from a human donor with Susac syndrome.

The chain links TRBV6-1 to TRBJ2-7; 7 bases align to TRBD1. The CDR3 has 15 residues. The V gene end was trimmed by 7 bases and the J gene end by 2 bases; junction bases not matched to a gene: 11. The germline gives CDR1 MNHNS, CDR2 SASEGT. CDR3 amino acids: CASKQPGTVTYEQYF. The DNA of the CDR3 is TGTGCCAGCAAGCAGCCCGGGACAGTTACCTACGAGCAGTACTTC.

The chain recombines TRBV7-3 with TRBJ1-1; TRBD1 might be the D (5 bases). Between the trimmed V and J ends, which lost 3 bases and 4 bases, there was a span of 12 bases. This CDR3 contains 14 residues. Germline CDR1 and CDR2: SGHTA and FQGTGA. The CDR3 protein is CASSLGQYPTEAFF. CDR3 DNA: TGTGCCAGCAGCTTGGGGCAGTACCCCACTGAAGCTTTCTTT.

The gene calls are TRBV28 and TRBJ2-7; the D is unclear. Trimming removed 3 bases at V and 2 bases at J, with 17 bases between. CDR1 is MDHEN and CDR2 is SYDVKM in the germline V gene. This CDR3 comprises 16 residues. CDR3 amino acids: CASSFGLSRAPYEQYF. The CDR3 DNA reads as TGTGCCAGCAGTTTCGGGCTCTCAAGGGCACCCTACGAGCAGTACTTC.

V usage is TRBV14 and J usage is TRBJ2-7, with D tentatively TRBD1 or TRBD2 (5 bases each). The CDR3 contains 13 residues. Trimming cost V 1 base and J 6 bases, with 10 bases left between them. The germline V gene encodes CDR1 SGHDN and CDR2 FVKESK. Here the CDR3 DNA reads TGTGCCAGCAGCCAAGTGGGACGGTCCGAGCAGTACTTC. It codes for CASSQVGRSEQYF.

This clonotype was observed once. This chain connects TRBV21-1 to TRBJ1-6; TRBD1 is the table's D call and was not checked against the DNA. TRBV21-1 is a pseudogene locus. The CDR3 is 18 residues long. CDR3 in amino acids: CASSKTGWGGSRDPPLHF. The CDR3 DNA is TGTGCCAGCAGCAAAACTGGATGGGGGGGCAGCCGAGACCCACCCCTCCACTTT.

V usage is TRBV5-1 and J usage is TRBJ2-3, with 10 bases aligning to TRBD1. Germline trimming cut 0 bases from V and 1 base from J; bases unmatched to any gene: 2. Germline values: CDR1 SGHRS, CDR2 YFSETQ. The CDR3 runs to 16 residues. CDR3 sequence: CASSLGQGARTDTQYF. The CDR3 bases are TGCGCCAGCAGCTTGGGACAGGGGGCACGCACAGATACGCAGTATTTT.